This entry lists 13 T cell receptor beta chains sequenced from one sample in a study of sequential checkpoint blockade in melanoma. Clones were read by immunoSEQ multiplex PCR, and TCRdb kept only the in-frame ones, dropping some. The sample lists 20,000 or so clones; just under 75% were seen once. Sample treatment: randomized to nivolumab then ipilimumab (arm A) or the reverse (arm B). The sequencing here drew on CD8+ T cells sorted from blood (inferred from file names), taken from a patient given nivolumab and ipilimumab in sequence. The receptors were sampled from a human donor with melanoma.

The rearrangement joins TRBV30 to TRBJ2-1; D is possibly TRBD2 (6 bases). The CDR3 is made up of 13 amino acids. CDR1 is GTSNPN and CDR2 is SVGIG in the germline V gene (reference sequence). V gave up 3 bases and J gave up 7 bases, with 13 bases separating them. The CDR3 DNA sequence: TGTGCCTGGAGCGGACGGGAGTGGAATGAGCAGTTCTTC. Translating it yields CAWSGREWNEQFF.

The gene calls are TRBV15 and TRBJ2-3; tentative D call: TRBD2 (6 bases). Trimming took off 5 bases at V and 2 bases at J, with 20 bases between the two ends. The germline V gene encodes CDR1 LNHNV and CDR2 YYDKDF (reference sequence). This CDR3 has 17 amino acids. As DNA, the CDR3 is TGTGCCACCAGCGGAGGACTGGGACTGTTTCCCACAGATACGCAGTATTTT. It codes for CATSGGLGLFPTDTQYF.

The chain joins TRBV6-5 to TRBJ1-4; a possible D gene is TRBD1 (5 bases). V lost 0 bases and J lost 6, with 11 bases in between. Germline V gives CDR1 MNHEY, CDR2 SVGAGI. The CDR3 sequence is 15 residues long. The CDR3 loop is CASSYSASGDEKLFF. As DNA, the CDR3 is TGTGCCAGCAGTTACTCAGCCTCGGGGGATGAAAAACTGTTTTTT.

J is TRBJ2-1 and V is TRBV19, with TRBD1 identical over 10 bases. The CDR3 covers 15 residues. Per the germline V gene, CDR1 is LNHDA and CDR2 is SQIVND (reference sequence). The junction had 4 bases not matched to a gene; V was cut back by 4 bases and J by 4 bases. The CDR3: CASSSGTGDYNEQFF. CDR3 coding DNA: TGTGCCAGTAGTAGCGGGACAGGGGATTACAATGAGCAGTTCTTC. Using reference TRBV19 and TRBJ2-1 for the parts outside the CDR3, the full variable domain is DGGITQSPKYLFRKEGQNVTLSCEQNLNHDAMYWYRQDPGQGLRLIYYSQIVNDFQKGDIAEGYSVSREKKESFPLTVTSAQKNPTAFYLCASSSGTGDYNEQFFGPGTRLTVL.

J is TRBJ1-1 and V is TRBV5-5; D gene ambiguous. Deletions cut 3 bases from V and 8 bases from J, with 11 bases between. The germline gives CDR1 SGHKS, CDR2 YYEKEE (reference sequence). The CDR3 length is 12 residues. The CDR3 DNA sequence: TGTGCCAGCAGCTGGGTCGGAGCCGAAGCTTTCTTT. It encodes CASSWVGAEAFF.

This clone was detected only a few times. V usage is TRBV19 and J usage is TRBJ2-1, with a possible D match to TRBD2 (6 bases). The CDR3 covers 14 residues. The V and J ends lost 6 bases and 1 base respectively, with 10 bases between them. Germline CDR1 is LNHDA and CDR2 is SQIVND (reference sequence). The CDR3 reads CASRPRESYNEQFF. The CDR3 region has the DNA TGTGCCAGTAGGCCTCGGGAGTCCTACAATGAGCAGTTCTTC.

This clone showed up just a few times. This rearrangement joins TRBV4-3 to TRBJ2-2; 8 bases align to TRBD1. CDR1 and CDR2 (germline): LGHNA, YSLEER. The ends lost 1 base at V and 2 bases at J; junction bases unmatched: 3. CDR3 length equals 16 residues. The CDR3 bases are TGCGCCAGCAGCCAAGCAGGGGGCGGCAACACCGGGGAGCTGTTTTTT. Amino acid sequence: CASSQAGGGNTGELFF.

On this clone itself: It is likely a read error: a sequence one base away is far more abundant. V is TRBV10-3 and J is TRBJ1-1, with TRBD1 identical over 10 bases. CDR3 length equals 12 residues. V trimming: 10 bases; J trimming: 4 bases; junction bases outside the gene matches: 3. Germline V CDR1 and CDR2: ENHRY, SYGVKD. DNA for the CDR3: TGTGCCACCCGGACAGGGGGCACTGAAGCTTTCTTT. It is translated as CATRTGGTEAFF.

The chain couples TRBV29-1 to TRBJ2-7; maybe TRBD1 (6 bases). CDR1 is SQVTM and CDR2 is ANQGSEA in the germline V gene. The CDR3 contains 14 residues. V was clipped by 6 bases and J by 1 base, with 16 bases between them. CDR3 residues: CSVRTGTPSYEQYF. The CDR3 DNA reads as TGCAGCGTACGCACCGGGACACCATCCTACGAGCAGTACTTC.

This chain joins TRBV4-1 and TRBJ1-1; D is ambiguous. Per the germline V gene, CDR1 is MGHRA and CDR2 is YSYEKL. This CDR3 has 14 amino acids. Trimming pared 0 bases from V and 1 base from J, leaving 6 bases between. DNA for the CDR3: TGCGCCAGCAGCCAAGAGGCAACGAACACTGAAGCTTTCTTT. As protein: CASSQEATNTEAFF.

This clone was picked up one time. J is TRBJ2-5 and V is TRBV27; D not certain. The assigned J gene may be wrong: the sequence end matches TRBJ2-7 better. The V gene's germline CDR1 is MNHEY and CDR2 SMNVEV (reference sequence). The CDR3 has 14 amino acids. The CDR3 protein is CASSLLSQTYEQYF. CDR3 coding DNA: TGTGCCAGCAGCCTCCTGTCTCAAACCTACGAGCAGTACTTC.

This sequence joins TRBV14 and TRBJ2-3, with 7 bases that match TRBD1. The CDR3 consists of 15 residues. Germline CDR1 SGHDN, CDR2 FVKESK. The ends lost 1 base at V and 1 base at J; junction bases unmatched: 2. The CDR3: CASSQVGQGTDTQYF. In nucleotides, the CDR3 is TGTGCCAGCAGCCAAGTCGGACAGGGCACAGATACGCAGTATTTT.

This clone was found once. The chain joins TRBV5-4 to TRBJ2-3; D is perhaps TRBD2 (5 bases). From germline, CDR1 is SGHNT and CDR2 YYREEE (reference sequence). This CDR3 has 15 amino acids. Deletions cut 0 bases from V and 0 bases from J, with 8 bases between. The CDR3 region is CASSLARDSTDTQYF. In DNA, the CDR3 is TGTGCCAGCAGCTTGGCGAGGGATAGCACAGATACGCAGTATTTT.